The next 5 T cell receptor beta chains were all read from a single sample in a study of T cells after yellow fever vaccination. TCRdb processed the 5' RACE reads anew with MiXCR; each CDR3 protein has one entry. Of about 210,000 distinct CDR3 sequences listed, 5.5% to 8.5% are singletons. Sequencing was performed on CD4+ T cells sorted from PBMCs, taken on the day of the yellow fever booster vaccination. The receptors originated from a man aged 30-40 years who received the YFV17D yellow fever vaccine.

The chain links TRBV4-3 to TRBJ1-1, with D unclear. The V end lost 4 bases, the J end lost 4 bases, and 10 bases lay between the germline ends. Germline-derived CDR1 and CDR2 are LGHNA and YSLEER. The CDR3 totals 13 residues. CDR3 DNA: TGCGCCAGCAGCCTGTCGGAGGGCACTGAAGCTTTCTTT. It is translated as CASSLSEGTEAFF.

In its sample, this clonotype was seen many times. The V gene is TRBV20-1, the J gene TRBJ2-7; D is ambiguous. The CDR3 spans 11 residues. Germline values: CDR1 DFQATT, CDR2 SNEGSKA (reference sequence). V shed 3 bases and J shed 8 bases, with 11 bases lying between them. CDR3 bases: TGCAGTGCTAGTTCGGAGAGAAAGCAGTACTTC. Translating gives CSASSERKQYF.

The V gene is TRBV7-2, the J gene TRBJ2-5, with D tentatively TRBD2 (5 bases). The CDR3 runs to 17 residues. Between the trimmed V and J ends, which lost 3 bases and 4 bases, there was a span of 21 bases. Germline V gene sequence: CDR1 SGHTA, CDR2 FQGNSA. The CDR3 DNA sequence: TGTGCCAGCAGCTTGGACGTCACTAGGCGGCGGGTAGAGACCCAGTACTTC. Translation: CASSLDVTRRRVETQYF.

This clonotype was observed a handful of times. V gene TRBV12-3 or TRBV12-4 combines with J gene TRBJ1-1; D gene ambiguous. The CDR3 contains 10 residues. V was shortened by 6 bases and J by 10 bases, with 9 bases between the two germline ends. The CDR3 coding sequence is TGTGCCAGCAGCCTCAGCCGAGCTTTCTTT. Protein product: CASSLSRAFF.

The chain combines TRBV15 with TRBJ2-2, with D perhaps TRBD1 (6 bases). Trimming left V 0 bases short and J 6 bases short, with 8 bases between. This CDR3 is built from 14 residues. The germline gives CDR1 LNHNV, CDR2 YYDKDF (reference sequence). The CDR3 is CATSRDSGAGELFF. In DNA form, the CDR3 reads TGTGCCACCAGCAGAGATTCAGGGGCCGGGGAGCTGTTTTTT.